This TCR beta chain was captured in a study of T cells in Graves' hyperthyroidism and ophthalmopathy (dated by TCRdb to about 2019). With respect to the entire study: Peripheral blood samples were taken at initial diagnosis, before any treatment was given. To identify distinguishing TCR V-J signatures, a discovery cohort of around 100 patients was used, comprising 40 to 45 with Graves' ophthalmopathy and under 60 with stable Graves' hyperthyroidism. An independent validation cohort of some 18 hyperthyroidism patients and more than 15 patients who later progressed to ophthalmopathy tested prospective prediction of ophthalmopathy. The roughly 100 discovery patients were randomly divided into training and test sets at a 7:3 ratio. In about 6 Graves' hyperthyroidism patients, the study also compared T-cell repertoires from thyroid tissue with T-cell repertoires from blood. After blood sampling, hyperthyroidism patients were treated with methimazole at a starting dose of 30 mg daily, and ophthalmopathy patients were treated with high-dose intravenous methylprednisolone. The paper describes TCR Vbeta CDR3 sequencing of 120 to 150 peripheral blood samples, made up of approximately 40 ophthalmopathy patients, roughly 72 hyperthyroidism patients and about 17 progressor patients.

This clonotype was counted many times. No antigen is known for it. Within one base of it there is no much larger clone, and no base qualities were kept. The research as a whole found: A 13 V-J signature model separated ophthalmopathy from stable hyperthyroidism, with around 90% sensitivity and about 81% specificity in cross-validation and 80%/75% in testing. Blood samples also contained most of the expanded thyroid clonotypes (frequency above 0.001), which suggests that blood repertoires may reflect thyroid immune responses. No statistical method was used to fix the sample size in advance, and group allocation was not hidden from the investigators. During validation, the model predicted progression to ophthalmopathy a median of around 7 months ahead of onset, with almost 71% sensitivity and about 72% specificity.

A patient counted as having stable Graves' hyperthyroidism if no progression to ophthalmopathy occurred over 18 months of follow-up. Hyperthyroidism patients were aged 18 to 65 years and newly diagnosed, with disease duration of less than 2 months. Exclusion was applied to patients with uncontrolled infections, other autoimmune diseases, pregnancy or lactation. Diagnoses were based on clinical symptoms, serum thyroxine and TRAb, thyroid ultrasound and orbital computed tomography. PBMCs were isolated from about 9 ml of fresh peripheral blood by Ficoll-Paque density gradient centrifugation. Trizol reagent was used to extract total RNA, and RNA quality was then checked on an Agilent 2100 Bioanalyzer. Amplification of TCR beta CDR3 regions was carried out from RNA transcripts. The first round of RT-PCR for the TCR CDR3 was performed with the HTBI primer set and the Qiagen OneStep RT-PCR kit. A second multiplex PCR round built the libraries, followed by size selection and purification. Libraries were sequenced paired-end with 100 bp reads on an Illumina HiSeq2000. The study's processing was this. Raw data were processed with SOAPnuke, discarding reads with adapters, uncalled bases, mean Phred below 15, or no exact constant-primer or identifier match. COPE v1.2.5 was used to merge the high-quality paired reads, and each unique nucleotide sequence was defined as a clonotype. MiTCR v1.1 was used to align clonotypes to the IMGT TRBV, TRBD and TRBJ reference segments. The analysis was restricted to V-J combinations with a frequency above 0.0001, which together covered about 99% of the repertoires. The TCS score was defined as F50 (clonal expansion) divided by E x V (chaos), with BLOSUM62-based TCRdist calculated between CDR3 peptides within each V-J. Welch's t-statistics and random forest reduced around 520 V-J features to some 14, which were used in a naive Bayes classifier (R e1071). TCRdb handled the public reads itself, with Q25 trimming in fastp and clone calling in MiXCR, and kept productive beta chains. Here each entry gathers all rows of one CDR3 protein and keeps the most common genes and DNA. None of the V and J calls come from the authors' own analysis; TCRdb made them. The sample profile shows hundreds of thousands of distinct CDR3 sequences; 13% of them were found once. The ten top clones hold 9.2% of the sample.

Based on the germline V gene (reference sequence), the CDR1 and CDR2 sequences are GTSNPN and SVGIG. Including cysteine and phenylalanine, the CDR3 has 15 amino acids. Only CDR3 DNA remains: 45 bases, in frame from the first base. V is reduced by 2 bases and J by 3 bases, leaving a spacing of 15 bases between them. The receptor's source is a woman aged 18 to 35 with Graves' hyperthyroidism. Sequencing was done on a sample of blood. Recombination linked TRBV30 to TRBJ2-3; the D region possibly corresponds to TRBD1 (5 bases align). The nucleotides are TGTGCCTGGAGTAAAGGGGCGGCACTAACAGATACGCAGTATTTT. Its translation is CAWSKGAALTDTQYF.